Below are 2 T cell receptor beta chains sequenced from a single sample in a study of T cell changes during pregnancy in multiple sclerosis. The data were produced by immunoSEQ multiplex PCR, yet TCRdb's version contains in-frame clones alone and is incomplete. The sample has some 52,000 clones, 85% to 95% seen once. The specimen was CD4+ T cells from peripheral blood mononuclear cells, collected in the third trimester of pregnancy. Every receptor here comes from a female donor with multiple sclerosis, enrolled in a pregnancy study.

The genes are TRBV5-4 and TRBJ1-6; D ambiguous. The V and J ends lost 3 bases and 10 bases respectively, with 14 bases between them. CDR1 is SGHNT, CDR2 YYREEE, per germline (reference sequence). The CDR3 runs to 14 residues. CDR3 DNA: TGTGCCAGCAGCTCCGACGGGTTACGATCACCCCTCCACTTT. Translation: CASSSDGLRSPLHF. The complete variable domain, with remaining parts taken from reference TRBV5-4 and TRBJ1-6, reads ETGVTQSPTHLIKTRGQQVTLRCSSQSGHNTVSWYQQALGQGPQFIFQYYREEENGRGNFPPRFSGLQFPNYSSELNVNALELDDSALYLCASSSDGLRSPLHFGNGTRLTVT.

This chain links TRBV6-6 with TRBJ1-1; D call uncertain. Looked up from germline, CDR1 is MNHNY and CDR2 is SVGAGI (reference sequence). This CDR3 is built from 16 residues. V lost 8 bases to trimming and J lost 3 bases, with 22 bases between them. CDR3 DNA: TGTGCCAGCTTTGGCGGGATCCTTCTCAAGGACACTGAAGCTTTCTTT. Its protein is CASFGGILLKDTEAFF.